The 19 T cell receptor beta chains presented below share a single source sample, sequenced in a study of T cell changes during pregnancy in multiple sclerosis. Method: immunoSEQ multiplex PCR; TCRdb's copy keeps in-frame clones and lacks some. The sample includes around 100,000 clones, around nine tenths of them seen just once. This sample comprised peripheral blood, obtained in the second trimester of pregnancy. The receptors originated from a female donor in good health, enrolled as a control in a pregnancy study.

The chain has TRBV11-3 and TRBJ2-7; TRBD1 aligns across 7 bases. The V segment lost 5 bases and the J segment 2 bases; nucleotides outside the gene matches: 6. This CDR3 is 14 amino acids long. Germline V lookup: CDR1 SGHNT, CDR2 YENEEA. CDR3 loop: CASSPGTDTYEQYF. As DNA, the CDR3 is TGTGCCAGCAGCCCCGGGACAGATACCTACGAGCAGTACTTC. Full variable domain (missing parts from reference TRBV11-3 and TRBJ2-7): EAGVVQSPRYKIIEKKQPVAFWCNPISGHNTLYWYLQNLGQGPELLIRYENEEAVDDSQLPKDRFSAERLKGVDSTLKIQPAELGDSAVYLCASSPGTDTYEQYFGPGTRLTVT.

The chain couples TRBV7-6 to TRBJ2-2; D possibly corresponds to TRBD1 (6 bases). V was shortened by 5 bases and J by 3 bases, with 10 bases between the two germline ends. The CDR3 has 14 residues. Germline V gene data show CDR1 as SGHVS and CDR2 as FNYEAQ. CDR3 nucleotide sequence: TGTGCCAGCAGCCCGCAGGGGTACACCGGGGAGCTGTTTTTT. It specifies CASSPQGYTGELFF.

DNA for the CDR3: TGTGCCATCAGTGAGTCCACCTACGAGCAGTACTTC. The encoded protein is CAISESTYEQYF. The chain has TRBV10-3 and TRBJ2-7; D is unclear. The V end was cut by 0 bases, the J end by 2 bases, with 2 bases between. CDR1 and CDR2 from the germline V gene are ENHRY and SYGVKD. This CDR3 is built from 12 residues.

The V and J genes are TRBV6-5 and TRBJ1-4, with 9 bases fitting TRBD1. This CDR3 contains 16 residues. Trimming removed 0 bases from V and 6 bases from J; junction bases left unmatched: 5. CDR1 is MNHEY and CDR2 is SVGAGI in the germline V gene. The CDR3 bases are TGTGCCAGCAGTTACTCTTCGGGACAGGGCTATGAAAAACTGTTTTTT. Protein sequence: CASSYSSGQGYEKLFF.

The CDR3 DNA sequence: TGTGCCAGCAGCCAAGGCGAGTCTAGCACAGATACGCAGTATTTT. It translates to CASSQGESSTDTQYF. The chain employs TRBV4-2 and TRBJ2-3; the D is unclear. The CDR3 totals 15 residues. Trimming pared 1 base from V and 0 bases from J, leaving 8 bases between. Germline V gene sequence: CDR1 LGHNA, CDR2 YNFKEQ.

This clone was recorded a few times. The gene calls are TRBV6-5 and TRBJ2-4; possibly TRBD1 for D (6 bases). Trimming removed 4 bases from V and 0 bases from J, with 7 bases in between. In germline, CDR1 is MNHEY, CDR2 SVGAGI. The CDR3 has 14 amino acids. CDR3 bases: TGTGCCAGCAGTTCAGGGGCAGCCAAAAACATTCAGTACTTC. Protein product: CASSSGAAKNIQYF.

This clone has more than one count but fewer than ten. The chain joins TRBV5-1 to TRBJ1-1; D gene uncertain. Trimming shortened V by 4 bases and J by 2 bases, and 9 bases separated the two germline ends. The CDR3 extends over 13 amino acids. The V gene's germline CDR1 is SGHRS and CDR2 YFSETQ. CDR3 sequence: CASSPDINTEAFF. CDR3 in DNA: TGCGCCAGCAGCCCCGACATCAACACTGAAGCTTTCTTT.

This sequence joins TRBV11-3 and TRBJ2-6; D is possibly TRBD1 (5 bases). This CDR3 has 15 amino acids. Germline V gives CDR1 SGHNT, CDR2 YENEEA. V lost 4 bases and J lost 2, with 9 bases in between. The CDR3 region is CASSSDSTGANVLTF. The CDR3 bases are TGTGCCAGCAGCTCCGACAGTACTGGGGCCAACGTCCTGACTTTC.

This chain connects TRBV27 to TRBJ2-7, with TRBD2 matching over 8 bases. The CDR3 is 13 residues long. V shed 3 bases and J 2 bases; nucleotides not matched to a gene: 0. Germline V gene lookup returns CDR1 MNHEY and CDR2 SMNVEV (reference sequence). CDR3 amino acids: CASSLRGAYEQYF. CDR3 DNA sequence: TGTGCCAGCAGTTTGCGGGGGGCCTACGAGCAGTACTTC.

The CDR3 loop reads CASSISYRGYGYTF. DNA of the CDR3: TGTGCCAGTAGTATTAGCTACCGGGGCTATGGCTACACCTTC. V gene TRBV19 combines with J gene TRBJ1-2, with no clear D. The CDR3 spans 14 residues. Germline lookup yields CDR1 LNHDA and CDR2 SQIVND (reference sequence). The V gene lost 3 bases and the J gene lost 4 bases, with 12 bases spanning the gap. The full variable domain, rest sourced from reference TRBV19 and TRBJ1-2, is DGGITQSPKYLFRKEGQNVTLSCEQNLNHDAMYWYRQDPGQGLRLIYYSQIVNDFQKGDIAEGYSVSREKKESFPLTVTSAQKNPTAFYLCASSISYRGYGYTFGSGTRLTVV.

The CDR3, as DNA: TGTGCCAGCAGCTTAGACAAAAATACGCAGTATTTT. This codes for CASSLDKNTQYF. This sequence joins TRBV7-9 and TRBJ2-3; D is uncertain. CDR1 SEHNR and CDR2 FQNEAQ come from the germline V gene (reference sequence). Trimming took off 1 base at V and 7 bases at J, with 6 bases between the two ends. This CDR3 contains 12 residues.

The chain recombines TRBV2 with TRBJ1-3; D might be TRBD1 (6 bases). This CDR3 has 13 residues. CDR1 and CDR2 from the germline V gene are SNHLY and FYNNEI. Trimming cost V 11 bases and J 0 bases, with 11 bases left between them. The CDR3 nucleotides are TGTGCCGGGACAACTACCTCTGGAAACACCATATATTTT. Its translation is CAGTTTSGNTIYF.

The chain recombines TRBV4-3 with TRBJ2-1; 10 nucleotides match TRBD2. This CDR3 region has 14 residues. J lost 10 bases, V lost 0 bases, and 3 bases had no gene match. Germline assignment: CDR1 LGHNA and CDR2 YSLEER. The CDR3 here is CASSQDLAGGEQFF. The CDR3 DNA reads TGCGCCAGCAGCCAAGATTTAGCGGGAGGAGAGCAGTTCTTC.

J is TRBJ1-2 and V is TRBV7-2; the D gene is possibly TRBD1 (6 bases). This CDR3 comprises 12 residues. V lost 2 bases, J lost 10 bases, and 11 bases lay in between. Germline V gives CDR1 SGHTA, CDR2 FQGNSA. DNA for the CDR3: TGTGCCAGCAGCTTACAGTACAGGGACTACACCTTC. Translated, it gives CASSLQYRDYTF.

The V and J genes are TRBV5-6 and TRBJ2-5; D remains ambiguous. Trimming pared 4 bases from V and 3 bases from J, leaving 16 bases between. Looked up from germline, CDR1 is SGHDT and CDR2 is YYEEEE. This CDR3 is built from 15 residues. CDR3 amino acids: CASSELRADEETQYF. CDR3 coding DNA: TGTGCCAGCAGCGAACTCCGCGCGGATGAAGAGACCCAGTACTTC.

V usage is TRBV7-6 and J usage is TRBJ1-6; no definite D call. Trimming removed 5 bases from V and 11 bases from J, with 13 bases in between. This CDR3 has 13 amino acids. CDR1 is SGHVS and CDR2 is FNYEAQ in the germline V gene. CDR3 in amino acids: CASSQTEGTPLHF. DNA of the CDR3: TGTGCCAGCAGCCAGACGGAGGGCACACCCCTCCACTTT.

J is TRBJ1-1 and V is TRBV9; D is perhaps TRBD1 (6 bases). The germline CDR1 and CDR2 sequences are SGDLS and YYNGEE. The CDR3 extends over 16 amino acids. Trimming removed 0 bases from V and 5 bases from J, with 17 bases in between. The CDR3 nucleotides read TGTGCCAGCAGCGTAGGGGAACAGGGTACTTTGACTGAAGCTTTCTTT. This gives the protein CASSVGEQGTLTEAFF.

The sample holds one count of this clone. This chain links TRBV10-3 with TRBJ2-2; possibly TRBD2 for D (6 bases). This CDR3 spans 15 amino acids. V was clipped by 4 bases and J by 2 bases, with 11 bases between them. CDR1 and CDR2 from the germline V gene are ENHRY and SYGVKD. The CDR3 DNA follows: TGTGCCATCAGTGCCGGGACTGCAAACACCGGGGAGCTGTTTTTT. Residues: CAISAGTANTGELFF.

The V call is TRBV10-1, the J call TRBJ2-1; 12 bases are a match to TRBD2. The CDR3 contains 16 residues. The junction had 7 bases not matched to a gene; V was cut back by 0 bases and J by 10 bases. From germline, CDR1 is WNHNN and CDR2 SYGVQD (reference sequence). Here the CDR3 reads CASSESLAGGSEEQFF. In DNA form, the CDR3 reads TGCGCCAGCAGTGAGTCCCTAGCGGGGGGGTCGGAGGAGCAGTTCTTC.